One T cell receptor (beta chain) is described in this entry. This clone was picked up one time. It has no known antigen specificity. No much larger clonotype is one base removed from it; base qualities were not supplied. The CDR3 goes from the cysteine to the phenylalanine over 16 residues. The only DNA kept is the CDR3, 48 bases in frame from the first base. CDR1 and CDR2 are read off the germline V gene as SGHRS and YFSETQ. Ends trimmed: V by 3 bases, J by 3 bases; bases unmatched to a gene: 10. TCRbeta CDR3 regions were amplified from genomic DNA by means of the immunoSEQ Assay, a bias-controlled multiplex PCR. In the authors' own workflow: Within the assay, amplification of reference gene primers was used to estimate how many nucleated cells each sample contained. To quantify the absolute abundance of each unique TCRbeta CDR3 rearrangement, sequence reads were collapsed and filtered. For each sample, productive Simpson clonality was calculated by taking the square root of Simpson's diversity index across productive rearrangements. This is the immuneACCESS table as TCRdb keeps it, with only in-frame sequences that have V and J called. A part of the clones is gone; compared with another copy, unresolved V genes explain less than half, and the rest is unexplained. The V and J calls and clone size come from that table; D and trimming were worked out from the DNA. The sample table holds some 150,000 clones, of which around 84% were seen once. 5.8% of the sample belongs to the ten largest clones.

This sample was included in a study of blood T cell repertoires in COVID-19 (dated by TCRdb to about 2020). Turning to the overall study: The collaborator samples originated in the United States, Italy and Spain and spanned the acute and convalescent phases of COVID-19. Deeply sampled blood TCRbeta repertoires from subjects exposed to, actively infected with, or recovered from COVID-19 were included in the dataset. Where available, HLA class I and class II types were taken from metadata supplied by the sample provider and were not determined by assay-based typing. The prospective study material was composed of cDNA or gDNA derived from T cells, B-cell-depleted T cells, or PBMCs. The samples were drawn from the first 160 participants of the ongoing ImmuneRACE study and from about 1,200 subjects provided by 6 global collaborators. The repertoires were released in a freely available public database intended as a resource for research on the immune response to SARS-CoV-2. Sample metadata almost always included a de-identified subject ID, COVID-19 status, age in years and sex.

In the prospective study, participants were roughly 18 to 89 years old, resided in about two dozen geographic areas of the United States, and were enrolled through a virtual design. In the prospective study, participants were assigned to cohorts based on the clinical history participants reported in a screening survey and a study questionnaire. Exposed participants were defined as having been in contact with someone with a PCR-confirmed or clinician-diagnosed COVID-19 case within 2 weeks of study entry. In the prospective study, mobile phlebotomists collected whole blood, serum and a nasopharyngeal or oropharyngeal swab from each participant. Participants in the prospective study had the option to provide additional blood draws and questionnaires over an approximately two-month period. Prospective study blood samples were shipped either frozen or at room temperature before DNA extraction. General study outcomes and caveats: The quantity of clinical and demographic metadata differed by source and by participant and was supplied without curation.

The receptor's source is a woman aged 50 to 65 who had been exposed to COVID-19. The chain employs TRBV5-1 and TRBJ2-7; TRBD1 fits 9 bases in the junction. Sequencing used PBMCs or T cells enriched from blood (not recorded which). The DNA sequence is TGCGCCAGCAGCTCCTTAATGGGACAGGGTAGCTACGAGCAGTACTTC. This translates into CASSSLMGQGSYEQYF.